The 7 T cell receptor beta chains below all came from one sample that was sequenced in a study of Graves' ophthalmopathy and Graves' hyperthyroidism. RNA transcripts yielded amplified TCR beta CDR3 regions. First-round RT-PCR employed HTBI primers, with a second-round multiplex PCR after it. TCRdb passed the multiplex PCR reads through MiXCR, listing each CDR3 protein once. This table has fewer than 350,000 distinct CDR3 sequences, roughly 15% appearing once. Sequences were obtained from peripheral blood. The receptors shown here come from an adult man with Graves' ophthalmopathy.

This clonotype was recorded many times. The chain is built from TRBV5-1 and TRBJ1-1, with TRBD1 matching over 7 bases. Per germline, CDR1 SGHRS and CDR2 YFSETQ. The V segment lost 4 bases and the J segment 4 bases; nucleotides outside the gene matches: 13. The CDR3 runs to 16 residues. The DNA for the CDR3 is TGCGCCAGCAGCCCAACGACAGGGCGGTGGGTCACTGAAGCTTTCTTT. This translates into CASSPTTGRWVTEAFF.

This clonotype was counted many times. This chain connects TRBV9 to TRBJ2-2, with D unresolved. V lost 1 base and J lost 4, with 8 bases in between. This CDR3 region has 14 residues. Germline-derived CDR1 and CDR2 are SGDLS and YYNGEE. In DNA, the CDR3 is TGTGCCAGCAGCGTAAGCGTGGTCACCGGGGAGCTGTTTTTT. It encodes CASSVSVVTGELFF.

With respect to this clonotype: Mismatch with germline at one junction end may stem from a read error. The J gene is TRBJ2-2, the V gene TRBV14; D is possibly TRBD1 (6 bases). The V gene's germline CDR1 is SGHDN and CDR2 FVKESK. The CDR3 sequence is 12 residues long. The chain's CDR3 is CASIPNRVLLYF. CDR3 in DNA: TGTGCTAGCATCCCCAACAGGGTGTTACTGTATTTT.

The J gene is TRBJ1-1, the V gene TRBV6-2 or TRBV6-3; no firm D call. CDR3 size: 13 residues. Trimming cost V 0 bases and J 1 base, with 3 bases left between them. CDR1 is MNHEY and CDR2 is SVGEGT in the germline V gene. The CDR3 coding sequence is TGTGCCAGCAGTTACTCATGGAACACTGAAGCTTTCTTT. Its translation is CASSYSWNTEAFF.

This clonotype came up many times. This rearrangement joins TRBV7-8 to TRBJ2-5, with a tentative D call TRBD1 (6 bases). Per the germline V gene, CDR1 is SGHVS and CDR2 is FQNEAQ. The CDR3 runs 14 residues. The V end lost 3 bases, the J end lost 2 bases, and 10 bases lay between the germline ends. CDR3: CASSFFQGQETQYF. CDR3 bases: TGTGCCAGCAGCTTTTTTCAGGGGCAAGAGACCCAGTACTTC.

This clonotype was counted ten times or more. The chain combines TRBV5-1 with TRBJ2-5; D is unresolved. The CDR3 runs to 11 residues. CDR1 is SGHRS and CDR2 is YFSETQ in the germline V gene. The ends were cut back, 4 bases at V and 5 bases at J, with 6 bases in the middle. DNA for the CDR3: TGCGCCAGCAGCAAGAGTGAGACCCAGTACTTC. Encoded protein: CASSKSETQYF.

This clonotype was observed many times. The junction differs from germline at one of its ends, possibly a read error. The chain links TRBV7-7 to TRBJ2-7; D may be TRBD1 or TRBD2 (7 bases each). Germline lookup yields CDR1 SSHAT and CDR2 FNYEAQ (reference sequence). This CDR3 has 16 amino acids. CDR3 sequence (DNA): TGTGCTAGCAGCTGGGGGGGAGACAGGGTGTCTTTCGAGCAGTACTTC. Protein: CASSWGGDRVSFEQYF.